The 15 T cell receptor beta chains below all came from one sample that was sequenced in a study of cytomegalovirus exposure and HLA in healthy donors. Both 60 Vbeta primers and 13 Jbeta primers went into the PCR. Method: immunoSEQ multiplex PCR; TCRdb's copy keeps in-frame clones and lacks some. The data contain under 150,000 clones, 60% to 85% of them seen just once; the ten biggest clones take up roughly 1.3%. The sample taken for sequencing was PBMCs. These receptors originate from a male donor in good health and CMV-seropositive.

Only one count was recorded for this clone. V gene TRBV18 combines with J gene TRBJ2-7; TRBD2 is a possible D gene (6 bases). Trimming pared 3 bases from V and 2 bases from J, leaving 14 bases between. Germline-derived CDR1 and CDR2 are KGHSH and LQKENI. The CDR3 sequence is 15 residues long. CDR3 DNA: TGTGCCAGCTCACCGGTGGGGGGATCAACCTACGAGCAGTACTTC. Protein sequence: CASSPVGGSTYEQYF.

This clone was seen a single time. This chain's CDR3 is CAISVRLAGDDLTDTQYF. In DNA form, the CDR3 reads TGTGCCATCAGTGTGCGTTTAGCGGGAGACGATCTCACAGATACGCAGTATTTT. This chain connects TRBV10-3 to TRBJ2-3; 9 bases line up with TRBD2. The V gene's germline CDR1 is ENHRY and CDR2 SYGVKD. The junction had 13 bases not matched to a gene; V was cut back by 4 bases and J by 2 bases. CDR3 length: 18 residues.

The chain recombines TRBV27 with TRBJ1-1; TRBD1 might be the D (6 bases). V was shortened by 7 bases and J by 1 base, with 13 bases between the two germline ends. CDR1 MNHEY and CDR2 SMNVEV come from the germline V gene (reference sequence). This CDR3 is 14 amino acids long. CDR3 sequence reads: CASTPLRGNTEAFF. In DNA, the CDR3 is TGTGCCAGCACTCCACTCAGGGGGAACACTGAAGCTTTCTTT.

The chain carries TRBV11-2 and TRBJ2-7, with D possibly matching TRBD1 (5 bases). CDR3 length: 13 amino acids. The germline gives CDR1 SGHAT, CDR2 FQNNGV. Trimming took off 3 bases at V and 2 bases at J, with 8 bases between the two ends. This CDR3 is CASSFDRPYEQYF. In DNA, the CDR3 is TGTGCCAGCAGCTTCGACAGACCCTACGAGCAGTACTTC.

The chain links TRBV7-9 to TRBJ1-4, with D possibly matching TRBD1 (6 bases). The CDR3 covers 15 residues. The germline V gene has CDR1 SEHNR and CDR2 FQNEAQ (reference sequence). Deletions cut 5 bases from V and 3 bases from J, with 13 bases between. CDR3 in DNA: TGTGCCAGCAGCGATCAACAGGGTGCTAATGAAAAACTGTTTTTT. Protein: CASSDQQGANEKLFF.

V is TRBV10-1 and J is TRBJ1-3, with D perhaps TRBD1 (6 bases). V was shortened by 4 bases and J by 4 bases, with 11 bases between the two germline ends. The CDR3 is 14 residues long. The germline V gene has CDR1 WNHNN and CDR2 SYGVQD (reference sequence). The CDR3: CASSGQGKGNTIYF. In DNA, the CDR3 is TGCGCCAGCAGTGGGCAGGGGAAGGGAAACACCATATATTTT.

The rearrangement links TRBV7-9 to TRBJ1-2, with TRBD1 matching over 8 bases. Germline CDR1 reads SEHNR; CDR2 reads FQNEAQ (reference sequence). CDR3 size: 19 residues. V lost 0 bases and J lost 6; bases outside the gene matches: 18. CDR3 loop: CASSLAPGSTGARENGYTF. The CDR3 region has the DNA TGTGCCAGCAGCTTAGCCCCCGGGTCGACAGGGGCCCGAGAGAATGGCTACACCTTC.

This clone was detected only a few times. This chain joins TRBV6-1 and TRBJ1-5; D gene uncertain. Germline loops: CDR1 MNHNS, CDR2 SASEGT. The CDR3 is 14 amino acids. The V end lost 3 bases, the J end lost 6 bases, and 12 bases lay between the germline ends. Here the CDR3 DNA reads TGTGCCAGCAGTGATTATGGAGTCGGTCAGCCCCAGCATTTT. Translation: CASSDYGVGQPQHF.

The CDR3 coding sequence is TGCGCCAGCAGCCGAGACAGGGCCTCCTACGAGCAGTACTTC. Translating gives CASSRDRASYEQYF. The chain joins TRBV4-1 to TRBJ2-7, with 7 positions matching TRBD1. This CDR3 spans 14 amino acids. V was pared by 4 bases and J by 0 bases, with 3 bases of the junction left unmatched. In germline, CDR1 is MGHRA, CDR2 YSYEKL.

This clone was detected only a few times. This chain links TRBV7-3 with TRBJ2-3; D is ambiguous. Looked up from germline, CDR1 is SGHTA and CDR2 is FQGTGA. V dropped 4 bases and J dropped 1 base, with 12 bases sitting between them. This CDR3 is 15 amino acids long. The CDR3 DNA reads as TGTGCCAGCAGCTGGTCTTCTACTGGCACAGATACGCAGTATTTT. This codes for CASSWSSTGTDTQYF.

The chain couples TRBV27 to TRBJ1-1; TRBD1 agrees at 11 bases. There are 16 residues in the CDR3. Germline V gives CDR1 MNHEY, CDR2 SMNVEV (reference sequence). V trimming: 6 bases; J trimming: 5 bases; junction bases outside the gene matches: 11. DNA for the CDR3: TGTGCCAGCAGCAGAACAACCGGGACAGGGGGAACTGAAGCTTTCTTT. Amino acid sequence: CASSRTTGTGGTEAFF.

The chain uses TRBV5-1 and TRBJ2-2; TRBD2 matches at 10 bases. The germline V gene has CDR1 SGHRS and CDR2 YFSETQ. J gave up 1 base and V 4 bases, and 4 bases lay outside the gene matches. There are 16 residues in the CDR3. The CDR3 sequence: CASSPGLAENTGELFF. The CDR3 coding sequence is TGCGCCAGCAGCCCCGGACTAGCGGAGAACACCGGGGAGCTGTTTTTT.

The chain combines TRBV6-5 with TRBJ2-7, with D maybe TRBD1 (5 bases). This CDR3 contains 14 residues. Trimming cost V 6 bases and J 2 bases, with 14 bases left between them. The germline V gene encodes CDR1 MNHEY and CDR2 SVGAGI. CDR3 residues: CASRMFTGPYEQYF. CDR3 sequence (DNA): TGTGCCAGCAGAATGTTTACAGGTCCCTACGAGCAGTACTTC.

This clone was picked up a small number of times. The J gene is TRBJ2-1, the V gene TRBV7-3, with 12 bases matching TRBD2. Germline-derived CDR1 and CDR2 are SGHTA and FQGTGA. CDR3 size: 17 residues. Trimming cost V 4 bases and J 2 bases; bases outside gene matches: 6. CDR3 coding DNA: TGTGCCAGCAGCTCCTCATCTAGCGGGGGGGCCTACAATGAGCAGTTCTTC. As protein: CASSSSSSGGAYNEQFF.

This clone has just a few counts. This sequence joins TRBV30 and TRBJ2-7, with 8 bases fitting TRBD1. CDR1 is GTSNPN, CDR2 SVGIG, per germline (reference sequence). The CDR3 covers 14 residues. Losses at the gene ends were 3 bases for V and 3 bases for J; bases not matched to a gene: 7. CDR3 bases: TGTGCCTGGAGGAACCGGGACAGGCACTACGAGCAGTACTTC. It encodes CAWRNRDRHYEQYF.